Reported below is one T cell receptor (beta chain). Its specificity is not known. A read error may be the cause here, since a much bigger clone is one base away. This record comes from a study of molecular identifiers for immune sequencing clone quantification. Turning to the study itself: The replicate experiment used RNA from 20,000 or 100,000 naive CD8 cells. This RNA was split into five aliquots, and four of them were sequenced. Overall study findings and caveats: Sizes of clones that are highly expanded could be underestimated (if identical TCR molecules share a barcode).

Sorting captured naive CD8 T cells as CD8+CD4-CCR7+CD45RA+. Per the germline V gene, CDR1 is SEHNR and CDR2 is FQNEAQ (reference sequence). V shed 0 bases and J shed 10 bases, with 12 bases lying between them. The CDR3 covers 13 residues. TCRdb ran MiXCR on the PCR reads and lists one entry per CDR3 protein. The data show over 550,000 distinct CDR3 sequences, roughly 25% seen once. The sequence came from a human donor in good health. Some libraries in this study had Jurkat cell RNA spiked in. The chain carries TRBV7-9 and TRBJ1-1; D gene uncertain. Sequences were obtained from naive CD8+ T cells from blood, with Jurkat cell RNA spiked in. Subset meaning: FACS-sorted CD8+CD4-CCR7+CD45RA+ naive T cells. CDR3 loop: CASSLARSPVAFF. CDR3 bases: TGTGCCAGCAGCTTAGCGCGTAGCCCTGTAGCTTTCTTT.